These T cell receptor beta chains were read from a single sample in a study of shared clonotypes between healthy human individuals. Sequencing was performed with immunoSEQ multiplex PCR; in TCRdb, only in-frame clones are kept and a portion is missing. This sample has 2 million to 2.5 million clones, with around 92% found just once. Sequencing was done on a sample of naive CD4+ T cells from PBMCs. The receptors were sampled from a young man in good health. Some clones in this sample may be carry-over from other donors' samples. The CDR3 runs from the conserved cysteine through the conserved F or W. A D gene is named only where the DNA matches it firmly. The size of a clone is reported for some rows only, either as once, few or many, or as a class for expanded clones.

TRBV6-5	.	TRBD1	TRBJ2-2	TGTGCCAGCAGGTCGACAGGGACGAACACCGGGGAGCTGTTTTTT	CASRSTGTNTGELFF
TRBV5-1	.	TRBD1	TRBJ2-6	TGCGCCAGCAGCCATTTTGTGACCCCGGGACAGGACTCTGGGGCCAACGTCCTGACTTTC	CASSHFVTPGQDSGANVLTF
TRBV10-3	.	TRBD1	TRBJ2-1	TGTGCCATACTATCCGGGACAGGGCGAGGTGAGCAGTTCTTC	CAILSGTGRGEQFF
TRBV29-1	.	TRBD1	TRBJ2-4	TGCAGCGTTACTCAGGGGGCAGGGGCCAACATTCAGTACTTC	CSVTQGAGANIQYF
TRBV6-1	.	.	TRBJ1-1	TGTGCCAGCACCAAGGACGGACCGAACACTGAAGCTTTCTTT	CASTKDGPNTEAFF
TRBV9	once	TRBD2	TRBJ2-7	TGTGCCAGCAGCGTAGGGGCTAGCGGGAAGTACGAGCAGTACTTC	CASSVGASGKYEQYF
TRBV19	.	TRBD1	TRBJ1-1	TGTGCCAGTAGTATGTCGAGGGGGACAGGGGCGGACACTGAAGCTTTCTTT	CASSMSRGTGADTEAFF
TRBV11-3	.	.	TRBJ2-3	TGTGCCAGCAGCTTACAATCGAAAACCGGCCCAGATACGCAGTATTTT	CASSLQSKTGPDTQYF
TRBV6-1	.	.	TRBJ1-1	TGTGCCAGTGGGGGGGTTGGGACTGAAGCTTTCTTT	CASGGVGTEAFF
TRBV5-4	.	TRBD2	TRBJ2-1	TGTGCCAGTCAAAGCGGGACGGGCCGCCACAATGAGCAGTTCTTC	CASQSGTGRHNEQFF
TRBV5-4	.	.	TRBJ2-7	TGTGCCAGCAGCTTGGGCAGTACCTACGAGCAGTACTTC	CASSLGSTYEQYF
TRBV7-2	.	TRBD1	TRBJ1-4	TGTGCCAGCAGATATACAGGGGGGGAAAAACTGTTTTTT	CASRYTGGEKLFF
TRBV6-5	.	TRBD1	TRBJ1-1	TGTGCCAGCAGCAGGACAGGGGCTGAAGCTTTCTTT	CASSRTGAEAFF
TRBV19	.	TRBD1	TRBJ1-1	TGTGCCAGTAGTACCCTTACAGGGGCCTGGGGTGAAGCTTTCTTT	CASSTLTGAWGEAFF
TRBV2	.	TRBD2	TRBJ2-5	TGTGCCAGCAGTTCCGGGACTAGCGGAACCCAGTACTTC	CASSSGTSGTQYF
TRBV27	.	.	TRBJ1-3	TGTGCCAGCAGTTTGGTCACGGCTCGGGGGGGCACTGGAAACACCATATATTTT	CASSLVTARGGTGNTIYF
TRBV14	.	TRBD1	TRBJ2-6	TGTGCCAGCAGCACCCTCAGGGGGCCTGGGGCCAACGTCCTGACTTTC	CASSTLRGPGANVLTF
TRBV6-5	.	.	TRBJ2-5	TGTGCCAGCAGTTACCGACGAGGGGCGGGATGGGAGACCCAGTACTTC	CASSYRRGAGWETQYF
TRBV7-2	once	.	TRBJ1-2	TGTGCCAGCAGCTTACGACAGAACTATGGCTACACCTTC	CASSLRQNYGYTF
TRBV9	.	.	TRBJ2-3	TGTGCCAGCACAGGGAAGCATACGCAGTATTTT	CASTGKHTQYF
TRBV9	.	.	TRBJ2-1	TGTGCCAGCAGCGTAGGGGCGGGGCCTGGTGCCTACAATGAGCAGTTCTTC	CASSVGAGPGAYNEQFF
TRBV7-3	.	.	TRBJ2-6	TGTGCCAGCAGCTTATCGTCTCAGGGCTCTGGGGCCAACGTCCTGACTTTC	CASSLSSQGSGANVLTF
TRBV5-1	.	.	TRBJ1-1	TGCGCCAGCAGAATGGGATTGGAAGCTTTCTTT	CASRMGLEAFF
TRBV6-4	.	TRBD2	TRBJ2-3	TGTGCCAGCAGGGATCCGGGAGGTCCTAGCCCAGATACGCAGTATTTT	CASRDPGGPSPDTQYF
TRBV19	.	TRBD2	TRBJ2-1	TGTGCCAGTAGTATCCGGCGGCTAGCGGGAGGTTCCAATGAGCAGTTCTTC	CASSIRRLAGGSNEQFF
TRBV27	.	TRBD2	TRBJ2-2	TGTGCCAGCAGAGGACTAGCGGGAGGGCACACCGGGGAGCTGTTTTTT	CASRGLAGGHTGELFF
TRBV28	.	.	TRBJ1-5	TGTGCCAGCCACACCTCTGGGGAAATAAGCAATCAGCCCCAGCATTTT	CASHTSGEISNQPQHF
TRBV7-3	.	.	TRBJ2-3	TGTGCCAGCAGCCCCTACACCCTCGCGGCCTCTAGCACAGATACGCAGTATTTT	CASSPYTLAASSTDTQYF
TRBV2	.	.	TRBJ1-5	TGTGCCAGCAGTGTGGTAGGAGGGAGGCAGCCCCAGCATTTT	CASSVVGGRQPQHF
TRBV6-1	.	TRBD1	TRBJ2-7	TGTGCCAGCACAGGGGACAGGGCCTCCTACGAGCAGTACTTC	CASTGDRASYEQYF
TRBV25-1	once	TRBD2	TRBJ2-5	TGTGCCAGCAGTCCGGGACTAGCGGGAGAGGGGGAGACCCAGTACTTC	CASSPGLAGEGETQYF
TRBV6-5	.	TRBD1	TRBJ2-2	TGTGCCAGCAGTTATAGCCAGGGGGTGGCCGGGGAGCTGTTTTTT	CASSYSQGVAGELFF
TRBV7-9	.	.	TRBJ1-2	TGTGCCAGCAGCTTAGCGGTTAACTATGGCTACACCTTC	CASSLAVNYGYTF
TRBV7-9	.	.	TRBJ1-1	TGTGCCAGCAGCTCAGACTTGGAGGGAGGAGCTTTCTTT	CASSSDLEGGAFF